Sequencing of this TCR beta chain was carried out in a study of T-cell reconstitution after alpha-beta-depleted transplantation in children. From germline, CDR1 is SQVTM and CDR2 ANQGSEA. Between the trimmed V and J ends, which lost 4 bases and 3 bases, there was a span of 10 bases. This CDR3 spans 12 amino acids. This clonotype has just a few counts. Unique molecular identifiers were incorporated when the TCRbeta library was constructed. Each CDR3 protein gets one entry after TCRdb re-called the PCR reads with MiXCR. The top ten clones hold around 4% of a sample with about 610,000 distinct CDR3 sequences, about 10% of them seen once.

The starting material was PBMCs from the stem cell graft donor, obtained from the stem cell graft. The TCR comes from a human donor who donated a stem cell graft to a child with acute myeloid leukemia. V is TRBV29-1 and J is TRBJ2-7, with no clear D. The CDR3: CSVVKPDYEQYF. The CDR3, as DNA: TGCAGCGTTGTAAAACCCGACTACGAGCAGTACTTC.